The T cell receptor (beta chain) under discussion was sequenced for a study of blood T cell repertoires in COVID-19. Per germline, CDR1 LGHDT and CDR2 YNNKEL (reference sequence). There are 13 residues in the CDR3. V shed 3 bases and J 10 bases; nucleotides not matched to a gene: 5. Original processing notes: Reference gene primer amplification gave estimated nucleated cell counts. The repertoire was sequenced with immunoSEQ multiplex PCR; TCRdb's copy has only in-frame clones and lacks some. V and J calls and clone size are copied from that table; D and trimming were computed from the DNA. Here the sample spans over 100,000 clones, 91% being singletons.

Sequenced material: peripheral blood. This rearrangement joins TRBV3-1 (or the pseudogene TRBV3-2) to TRBJ2-1, with 8 positions matching TRBD2. The receptor's source is a man younger than 30 with acute or convalescent COVID-19. The CDR3 DNA is TGTGCCAGCAGCCACGGGGGGGGCGGAGAGCAGTTCTTC. This translates into CASSHGGGGEQFF.